This T cell receptor beta chain was identified during a study of OX40 agonist ivuxolimab in advanced cancers. Clones were sequenced by immunoSEQ multiplex PCR, and TCRdb holds only the in-frame ones, with some missing. The sample holds tens of thousands of clones, roughly 87% seen once. V dropped 6 bases and J dropped 2 bases, with 19 bases sitting between them. This CDR3 comprises 17 residues. The germline CDR1 and CDR2 sequences are MNHEY and SMNVEV (reference sequence). With autoimmune disease history or systemic immunosuppression, patients were excluded. The sequence came from an adult with an advanced solid tumor such as melanoma, head and neck, liver or kidney cancer. The input for sequencing was CD4+ or CD8+ T cells sorted from blood, taken in a trial of the OX40 agonist ivuxolimab. The chain has TRBV27 and TRBJ1-4; no reliable D call. CDR3 nucleotides: TGTGCCAGCAGCACCGCCGGACTACCCCTCACTAATGAAAAACTGTTTTTT. Translation gives CASSTAGLPLTNEKLFF.